This T cell receptor (beta chain) was identified during a study of blood T cells in healthy people across ages. Trimming stripped 3 bases from V and 0 bases from J, with 12 bases between. The germline V gene encodes CDR1 ENHRY and CDR2 SYGVKD. The CDR3 consists of 16 residues. Sample-barcoded 5' priming and a J-beta primer mix drove a second PCR of roughly 6 to 12 cycles. A single record per CDR3 protein comes from TCRdb applying MiXCR to the 5' RACE reads. This sample has about 1.6 million distinct CDR3 sequences, with around 35% found just once. Study-level points and caveats: Per million T cells, the diversity of TCR beta decreased roughly linearly as age advanced.

The table lists this clonotype with a few counts. Its antigen remains unidentified. This chain connects TRBV10-3 to TRBJ2-1; maybe TRBD2 (5 bases). The origin of this receptor is a woman aged 25 to 39 in good health. The specimen was blood. CDR3 nucleotides: TGTGCCATCAGTGATTTGAGCGGTAGCTCCTACAATGAGCAGTTCTTC. The encoded protein is CAISDLSGSSYNEQFF.